This T cell receptor beta chain was sequenced during a study of blood T cell repertoires in COVID-19. Study summary: Sites across the United States, Italy and Spain contributed samples from acute and convalescent COVID-19. PBMCs, B-cell-depleted T cells, or T cells provided the cDNA or gDNA that made up the material.

V trimming: 1 base; J trimming: 4 bases; junction bases outside the gene matches: 5. CDR1 is LGHDT and CDR2 is YNNKEL in the germline V gene (reference sequence). The CDR3 has 15 residues. Across under 25 US areas, participants ranged in age from 18 to 89 years. Cohort placement rested on clinical history that participants reported themselves. The protocol was immunoSEQ multiplex PCR, while the TCRdb copy is restricted to in-frame clones and leaves out a portion. The sample consists of approximately 250,000 clones, 88% of them appearing once. The sequencing input was PBMCs or T cells enriched from blood (not recorded which). This rearrangement joins TRBV3-1 (or the pseudogene TRBV3-2) to TRBJ1-1; 8 nucleotides agree with TRBD1. The source of this sequence is a woman aged 40 to 50 with acute COVID-19. As DNA, the CDR3 is TGTGCCAGCAGCCAAGGCGGACAGGGAGGCACTGAAGCTTTCTTT. It codes for CASSQGGQGGTEAFF.